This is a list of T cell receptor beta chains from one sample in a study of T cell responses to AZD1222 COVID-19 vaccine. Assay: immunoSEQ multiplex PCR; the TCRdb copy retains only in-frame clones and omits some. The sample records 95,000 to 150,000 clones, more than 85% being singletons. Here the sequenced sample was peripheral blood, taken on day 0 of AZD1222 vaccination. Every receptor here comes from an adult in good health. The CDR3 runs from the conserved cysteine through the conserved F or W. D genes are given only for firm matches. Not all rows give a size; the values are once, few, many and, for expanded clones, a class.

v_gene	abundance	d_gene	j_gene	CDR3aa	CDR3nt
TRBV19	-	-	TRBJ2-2	CASSISGNTGELFF	TGTGCCAGTAGTATATCTGGGAACACCGGGGAGCTGTTTTTT
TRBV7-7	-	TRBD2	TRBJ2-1	CASSLKPGGNEQFF	TGTGCTAGCAGCTTAAAACCGGGGGGCAATGAGCAGTTCTTC
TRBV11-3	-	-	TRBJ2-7	CASSLAPGPNYEQYF	TGTGCCAGCAGCTTAGCCCCGGGACCCAACTACGAGCAGTACTTC
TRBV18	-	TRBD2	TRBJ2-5	CASSPLGLAGFQETQYF	TGTGCCAGCTCACCACTGGGACTAGCGGGCTTTCAAGAGACCCAGTACTTC
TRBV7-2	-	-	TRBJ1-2	CASSLSPSGGYTF	TGTGCCAGCAGCTTATCGCCCAGCGGTGGCTACACCTTC
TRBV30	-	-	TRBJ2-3	CAWSGQSQYF	TGTGCCTGGAGTGGACAATCCCAGTATTTT
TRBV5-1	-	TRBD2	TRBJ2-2	CASSPGLAGSSGELFF	TGCGCCAGCAGCCCGGGACTAGCGGGATCGTCCGGGGAGCTGTTTTTT
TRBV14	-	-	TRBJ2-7	CASSRSAGASYEQYF	TGTGCCAGCAGCCGGTCGGCAGGGGCCTCCTACGAGCAGTACTTC
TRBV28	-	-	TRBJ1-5	CASSSQPGSRNQPQHF	TGTGCCAGCAGTTCTCAACCGGGCTCACGCAATCAGCCCCAGCATTTT
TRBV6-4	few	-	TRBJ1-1	CASSVDVGTEAFF	TGTGCCAGCAGTGTGGACGTCGGCACTGAAGCTTTCTTT
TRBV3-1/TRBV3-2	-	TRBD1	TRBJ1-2	CASSRSVPGQGISGYTF	TGTGCCAGCAGCCGATCAGTACCGGGACAGGGAATTTCGGGCTACACCTTC
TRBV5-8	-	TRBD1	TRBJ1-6	CASSLGQGVISPLHF	TGTGCCAGCAGCCTAGGACAGGGGGTGATTTCACCCCTCCACTTT
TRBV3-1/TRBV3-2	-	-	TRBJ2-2	CASKEGGGTGELFF	TGTGCCAGCAAAGAGGGAGGGGGCACCGGGGAGCTGTTTTTT
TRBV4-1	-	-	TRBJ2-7	CASSQEGTGQPQYF	TGCGCCAGCAGCCAAGAAGGTACTGGACAGCCGCAGTACTTC
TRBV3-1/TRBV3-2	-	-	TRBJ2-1	CASSPGHSYNEQFF	TGTGCCAGCAGCCCGGGACACTCCTACAATGAGCAGTTCTTC
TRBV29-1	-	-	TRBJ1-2	CSVDSPPGRGQNYGYTF	TGCAGCGTTGACAGCCCCCCGGGGAGGGGTCAGAACTATGGCTACACCTTC
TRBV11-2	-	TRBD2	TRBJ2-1	CASSLNSAGGSYNEQFF	TGTGCCAGCAGCCTCAATTCAGCGGGAGGGTCCTACAATGAGCAGTTCTTC
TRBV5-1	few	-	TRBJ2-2	CASSLWDQGSGELFF	TGCGCCAGCAGCTTGTGGGACCAGGGGTCCGGGGAGCTGTTTTTT
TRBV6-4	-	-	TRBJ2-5	CANRPEGGETQYF	TGTGCCAATAGACCCGAGGGTGGAGAGACCCAGTACTTC
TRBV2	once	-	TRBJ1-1	CASIRSGQAFF	TGTGCCAGCATCAGGTCGGGCCAGGCTTTCTTT
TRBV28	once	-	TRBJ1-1	CASSSFGRSGTEAFF	TGTGCCAGCAGTTCGTTCGGACGCAGCGGCACTGAAGCTTTCTTT
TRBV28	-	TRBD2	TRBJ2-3	CASSLQTSGSTDTQYF	TGTGCCAGCAGTTTACAGACTAGCGGGTCCACAGATACGCAGTATTTT
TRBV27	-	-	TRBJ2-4	CASSLRRGQGNIQYF	TGTGCCAGCAGTTTACGGCGGGGCCAGGGAAACATTCAGTACTTC
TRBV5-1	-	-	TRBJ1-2	CASSLEGLANYGYTF	TGCGCCAGCAGCTTGGAGGGGCTAGCTAACTATGGCTACACCTTC
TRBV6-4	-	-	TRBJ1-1	CASRTDITNTEAFF	TGTGCCAGCAGGACCGACATCACGAACACTGAAGCTTTCTTT